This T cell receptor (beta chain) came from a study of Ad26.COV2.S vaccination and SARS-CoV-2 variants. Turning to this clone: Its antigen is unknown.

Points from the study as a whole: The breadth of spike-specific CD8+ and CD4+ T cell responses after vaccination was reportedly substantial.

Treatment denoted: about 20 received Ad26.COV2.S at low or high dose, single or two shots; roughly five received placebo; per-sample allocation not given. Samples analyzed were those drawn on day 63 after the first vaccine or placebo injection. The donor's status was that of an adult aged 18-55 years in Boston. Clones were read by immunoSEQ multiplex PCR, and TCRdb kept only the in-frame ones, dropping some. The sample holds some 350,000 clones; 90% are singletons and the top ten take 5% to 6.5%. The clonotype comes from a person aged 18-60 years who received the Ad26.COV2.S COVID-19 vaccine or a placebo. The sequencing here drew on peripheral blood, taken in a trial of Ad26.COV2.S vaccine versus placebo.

Written as DNA, the CDR3 is TGTGCCAGCACCCAGTCCCCAGACCTGGCGGACCTCCACTTT. It is translated as CASTQSPDLADLHF. V and J are TRBV28 and TRBJ1-6; unclear D gene. Germline V lookup: CDR1 MDHEN, CDR2 SYDVKM. The CDR3 spans 14 residues. V lost 7 bases, J lost 15 bases, and 22 bases lay in between.